This T cell receptor (beta chain) came from a study of CD4 T cells in relation to SARS-CoV-2 and coronaviruses. Profiled with immunoSEQ multiplex PCR; TCRdb holds only in-frame clones, not every one. The repertoire holds some 40,000 clones, with 77% as singletons. Trimming removed 6 bases from V and 7 bases from J; junction bases left unmatched: 7. The CDR3 has 15 residues. Germline-derived CDR1 and CDR2 are SNHLY and FYNNEI. About 10^5 naive or memory CD4+ cells were cultured with CEF peptides for approximately 10 days. Of note for this clone: What it binds is not known.

The specimen sequenced was memory CD4+ T cells from PBMCs, cultured in vitro. This clonotype was sampled from an adult with COVID-19. The chain joins TRBV2 to TRBJ2-1; 12 bases are a match to TRBD2. CDR3 loop: CASSVTSGSMNEQFF. In DNA, the CDR3 is TGTGCCAGCAGCGTGACTAGCGGGAGTATGAATGAGCAGTTCTTC.